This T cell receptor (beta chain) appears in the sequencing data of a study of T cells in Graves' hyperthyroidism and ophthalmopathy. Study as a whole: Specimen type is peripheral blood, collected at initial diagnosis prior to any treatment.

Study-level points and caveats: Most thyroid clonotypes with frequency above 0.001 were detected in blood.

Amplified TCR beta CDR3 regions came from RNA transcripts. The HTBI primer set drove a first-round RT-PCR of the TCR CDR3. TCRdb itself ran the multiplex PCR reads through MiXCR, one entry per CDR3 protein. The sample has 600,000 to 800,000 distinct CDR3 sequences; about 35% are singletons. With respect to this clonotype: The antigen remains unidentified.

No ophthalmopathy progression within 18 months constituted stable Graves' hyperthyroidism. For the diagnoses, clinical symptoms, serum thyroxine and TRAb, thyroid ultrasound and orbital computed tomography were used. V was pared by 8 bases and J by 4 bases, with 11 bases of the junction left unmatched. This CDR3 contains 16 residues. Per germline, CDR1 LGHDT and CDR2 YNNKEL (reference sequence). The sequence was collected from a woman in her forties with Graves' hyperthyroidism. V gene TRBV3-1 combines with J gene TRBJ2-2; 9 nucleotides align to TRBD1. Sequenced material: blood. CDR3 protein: CASGYTGGVGTGELFF. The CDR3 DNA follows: TGTGCCAGCGGCTATACAGGGGGCGTGGGCACCGGGGAGCTGTTTTTT.